The 20 T cell receptor beta chains reported below all come from one sample, sequenced in a study of identical twins listed by TCRdb under 2016. The library came from 5' RACE. Sequencing relied on an Illumina HiSeq 2000. Using fastp at Q25 and MiXCR, TCRdb reprocessed the public reads and kept productive beta chains. A single entry per CDR3 protein holds the most common genes and DNA from its merged rows. Here the sample has some 200,000 distinct CDR3 sequences; under 10% occur a single time. In total, the top ten clones hold about 1.9% of the sample. This same sample was also taken into another study, of yellow fever vaccine responses in identical twins.

The sequenced sample was memory (CD45RO+) T cells sorted from blood. Explained via the paper, the cell subset or site label denotes: CD45RO+ enriched T cells. These TCRs come from a woman under 30 in good health.

This clonotype has ten or more counts. This rearrangement joins TRBV7-3 to TRBJ1-1; no firm D call. Germline loops: CDR1 SGHTA, CDR2 FQGTGA. With 3 bases removed from V and 3 bases from J, the gap between germline ends came to 8 bases. The CDR3 extends over 13 amino acids. The CDR3 sequence: CASSFAAYTEAFF. The CDR3 DNA follows: TGTGCCAGCAGCTTTGCAGCCTACACTGAAGCTTTCTTT.

This chain connects TRBV4-3 to TRBJ2-3, with a tentative D call TRBD2 (6 bases). V lost 0 bases and J lost 6, with 13 bases in between. This CDR3 comprises 15 residues. Germline assignment: CDR1 LGHNA and CDR2 YSLEER. The CDR3 sequence is CASSQEGLSVDTQYF. For the CDR3, the DNA is TGCGCCAGCAGCCAAGAGGGACTGAGCGTGGATACGCAGTATTTT.

The CDR3 DNA reads as TGTGCCAGCAGCTTGATTAGCGGGAGGGGCTACGAGCAGTACTTC. Translating it yields CASSLISGRGYEQYF. The rearrangement uses TRBV5-6 and TRBJ2-7; TRBD2 matches at 11 bases. CDR1 is SGHDT and CDR2 is YYEEEE in the germline V gene. V dropped 1 base and J dropped 3; count of bases not matched to a gene: 3. The CDR3 runs 15 residues.

This clonotype appeared a few times. The chain couples TRBV15 to TRBJ2-7; possibly TRBD1 for D (6 bases). Looked up from germline, CDR1 is LNHNV and CDR2 is YYDKDF (reference sequence). This CDR3 is built from 15 residues. Trimming pared 0 bases from V and 6 bases from J, leaving 15 bases between. The CDR3 reads CATSREQGAGIEQYF. CDR3 bases: TGTGCCACCAGCAGAGAACAGGGCGCTGGAATCGAGCAGTACTTC.

This clonotype was found a few times. V usage is TRBV4-3 and J usage is TRBJ2-1; 12 bases agree with TRBD2. Germline CDR1 is LGHNA and CDR2 is YSLEER. This CDR3 spans 15 amino acids. V lost 5 bases, J lost 7 bases, and 6 bases stayed unmatched. CDR3 sequence: CASSRLAGARNEQFF. CDR3 DNA: TGCGCCAGCAGCAGACTAGCGGGAGCCCGGAATGAGCAGTTCTTC.

This clonotype has just a few counts. The gene calls are TRBV6-1 and TRBJ1-5, with no clear D. V dropped 6 bases and J dropped 0 bases, with 9 bases sitting between them. This CDR3 has 14 residues. CDR1 MNHNS and CDR2 SASEGT come from the germline V gene. CDR3 in amino acids: CASRGRFSNQPQHF. CDR3 nucleotide sequence: TGTGCCAGCAGAGGACGATTTAGCAATCAGCCCCAGCATTTT.

This clonotype was seen ten or more times. The gene calls are TRBV20-1 and TRBJ2-7; TRBD1 is a possible D gene (7 bases). Germline CDR1 DFQATT, CDR2 SNEGSKA (reference sequence). CDR3 length: 14 residues. Deletions cut 2 bases from V and 2 bases from J, with 13 bases between. CDR3 sequence: CSARNRGGPYEQYF. In DNA, the CDR3 is TGCAGTGCTAGAAACAGGGGAGGTCCCTACGAGCAGTACTTC.

This clonotype has at least ten counts. The chain couples TRBV5-1 to TRBJ2-5; TRBD2 matches 7 bases. This CDR3 region has 17 residues. CDR1 is SGHRS, CDR2 YFSETQ, per germline. The J segment lost 2 bases and the V segment lost 2 bases, leaving 12 bases of the junction unmatched. CDR3 nucleotides: TGCGCCAGCAGCTTTGGACTAGTGGGCCCCCTACAAGAGACCCAGTACTTC. It translates to CASSFGLVGPLQETQYF.

This clonotype was observed at least ten times. The chain uses TRBV12-3 or TRBV12-4 and TRBJ1-5, with D tentatively TRBD1 (6 bases). V was pared by 7 bases and J by 0 bases, with 13 bases between. The CDR3 runs to 15 residues. In nucleotides, the CDR3 is TGTGCCAGCAACCGCAACAGGGATAGCAATCAGCCCCAGCATTTT. This sequence encodes CASNRNRDSNQPQHF.

The genes are TRBV20-1 and TRBJ2-5; the D gene is possibly TRBD2 (7 bases). Germline CDR1 and CDR2: DFQATT and SNEGSKA (reference sequence). The CDR3 runs 18 residues. Deletions cut 0 bases from V and 6 bases from J, with 26 bases between. The CDR3 DNA reads TGCAGTGCTAGAGATGGCGACAGGCCTTCTAGCGGTGGGAAGACCCAGTACTTC. It yields the protein CSARDGDRPSSGGKTQYF.

This clonotype was seen more than once but under ten times. This chain uses TRBV28 with TRBJ1-3; the D gene is possibly TRBD1 (6 bases). The CDR3 length is 15 residues. Germline V gene lookup returns CDR1 MDHEN and CDR2 SYDVKM. V lost 6 bases and J lost 3, with 15 bases in between. The CDR3 coding sequence is TGTGCCAGCAGATTGGGGCAGGGGAGTGGAAACACCATATATTTT. Its translation: CASRLGQGSGNTIYF.

This chain connects TRBV11-2 to TRBJ2-2, with a possible D match to TRBD1 (5 bases). V lost 5 bases to trimming and J lost 2 bases, with 12 bases between them. Per germline, CDR1 SGHAT and CDR2 FQNNGV. The CDR3 is 15 residues long. The CDR3 reads CASSRQRINTGELFF. Here the CDR3 DNA reads TGTGCCAGCAGCCGACAGAGGATAAACACCGGGGAGCTGTTTTTT.

This clonotype was detected a few times. The chain links TRBV7-2 to TRBJ2-3; possible D gene TRBD1, 8 bases. Germline assignment: CDR1 SGHTA and CDR2 FQGNSA. The V end lost 2 bases, the J end lost 3 bases, and 18 bases lay between the germline ends. The CDR3 sequence is 17 residues long. This chain's CDR3 is CASSLTGGGGRTDTQYF. As DNA, the CDR3 is TGTGCCAGCAGCTTAACAGGGGGGGGTGGTCGGACAGATACGCAGTATTTT. Combining the CDR3 with reference TRBV7-2 and TRBJ2-3 gives the whole variable domain GAGVSQSPSNKVTEKGKDVELRCDPISGHTALYWYRQSLGQGLEFLIYFQGNSAPDKSGLPSDRFSAERTGGSVSTLTIQRTQQEDSAVYLCASSLTGGGGRTDTQYFGPGTRLTVL.

The chain is built from TRBV20-1 and TRBJ1-1, with D hard to call. CDR3 length: 15 amino acids. V shed 1 base and J shed 0 bases, with 12 bases lying between them. Germline CDR1 reads DFQATT; CDR2 reads SNEGSKA (reference sequence). The CDR3 DNA sequence: TGCAGTGCTAGAGTAAGGACGGAGCTGAACACTGAAGCTTTCTTT. The encoded protein is CSARVRTELNTEAFF.

This clonotype was seen many times. The chain has TRBV20-1 and TRBJ2-3; 8 nucleotides agree with TRBD1. CDR1 DFQATT and CDR2 SNEGSKA come from the germline V gene (reference sequence). There are 15 residues in the CDR3. Here the CDR3 DNA reads TGCAGCCCCGACCAGGGGGCCAAGGGCACAGATACGCAGTATTTT. It specifies CSPDQGAKGTDTQYF.

This clonotype has a count of ten or more. The genes are TRBV7-2 and TRBJ2-3; 14 bases map to TRBD2. After removal of 1 base from V and 2 bases from J, the junction contained 2 bases not matched to a gene. The CDR3 runs 17 residues. Looked up from germline, CDR1 is SGHTA and CDR2 is FQGNSA. Here the CDR3 DNA reads TGTGCCAGCAGCTTAGGACTAGCGGGAGGGATCACAGATACGCAGTATTTT. This gives the protein CASSLGLAGGITDTQYF.

The genes are TRBV7-2 and TRBJ2-5; 11 bases fit TRBD2. This CDR3 region has 17 residues. With 3 bases clipped from V and 0 bases from J, the junction kept 6 bases outside the gene matches. Germline V gene sequence: CDR1 SGHTA, CDR2 FQGNSA. The chain's CDR3 is CASSFVGTSGYQETQYF. CDR3 coding DNA: TGTGCCAGCAGCTTCGTAGGGACTAGCGGATACCAAGAGACCCAGTACTTC.

This clonotype was seen a handful of times. V usage is TRBV11-2 and J usage is TRBJ2-5, with D unclear. The CDR3 is 12 residues long. Germline V lookup: CDR1 SGHAT, CDR2 FQNNGV. V was cut by 1 base and J by 7 bases, with 7 bases left in between. The CDR3 nucleotides read TGTGCCAGCAGCTTAGGTTCGGGGACCCAGTACTTC. It translates to CASSLGSGTQYF. Using reference TRBV11-2 and TRBJ2-5 for the parts outside the CDR3, the full variable domain is EAGVAQSPRYKIIEKRQSVAFWCNPISGHATLYWYQQILGQGPKLLIQFQNNGVVDDSQLPKDRFSAERLKGVDSTLKIQPAKLEDSAVYLCASSLGSGTQYFGPGTRLLVL.

Only a few counts were recorded for this clonotype. The chain has TRBV6-5 and TRBJ2-7; a weak D match, TRBD2 (6 bases). Germline CDR1 and CDR2: MNHEY and SVGAGI. The V end lost 1 base, the J end lost 6 bases, and 10 bases lay between the germline ends. CDR3 size: 13 residues. CDR3 in amino acids: CASSYLGGREQYF. Here the CDR3 DNA reads TGTGCCAGCAGTTACTTGGGGGGACGCGAGCAGTACTTC.

Many counts were recorded for this clonotype. The chain uses TRBV28 and TRBJ2-1; D may match TRBD1 or TRBD2 (6 bases each). With 5 bases removed from V and 8 bases from J, the gap between germline ends came to 22 bases. Germline V lookup: CDR1 MDHEN, CDR2 SYDVKM. This CDR3 region has 16 residues. CDR3 bases: TGTGCCAGCAGTCCGCCCGGCAGGGGAGGAGGGTATGAGCAGTTCTTC. It translates to CASSPPGRGGGYEQFF.